This section outlines one TCR beta chain sequence together with its context. The data were taken from a study of blood T cell repertoires in COVID-19. V was clipped by 5 bases and J by 9 bases, with 17 bases between them. The CDR3 extends over 15 amino acids. The germline CDR1 and CDR2 sequences are KGHSH and LQKENI. Per the original data handling: Reference gene primer amplification yielded estimated nucleated cell counts. Assay: immunoSEQ multiplex PCR; the TCRdb copy retains only in-frame clones and omits some. The DNA was the basis for D and trimming; V, J and clone size are from that table. The sample lists tens of thousands of clones; approximately 81% were seen once.

The material sequenced was peripheral blood. This TCR was sampled from a man at least 80 years old with acute or convalescent COVID-19. The gene calls are TRBV18 and TRBJ1-6, with D hard to call. Here the CDR3 reads CASSSTPPTGSPLHF. CDR3 DNA sequence: TGTGCCAGCTCATCAACACCGCCTACGGGTTCACCCCTCCACTTT. Using reference TRBV18 and TRBJ1-6 for the parts outside the CDR3, the full variable domain is NAGVMQNPRHLVRRRGQEARLRCSPMKGHSHVYWYRQLPEEGLKFMVYLQKENIIDESGMPKERFSAEFPKEGPSILRIQQVVRGDSAAYFCASSSTPPTGSPLHFGNGTRLTVT.